This note documents a single T cell receptor beta chain sequence. Its antigen remains unidentified. Methods used by the authors: As immunoSEQ supplied junction-only sequences (without quality scores), filtering differed. Clones were sequenced by immunoSEQ multiplex PCR, and TCRdb holds only the in-frame ones, with some missing. From that table come the V and J calls and clone size; the DNA was used to work out D and trimming. The data hold some 2 million clones, with about 95% observed a single time. The entry originates in a study of shared clonotypes between healthy human individuals. Points from the study as a whole: Generally, naive subsets came out with larger estimated richness than memory subsets. Across a handful of donors, naive CD4 shared 5% to 6.5%, naive CD8 around 4%, memory CD4 more than 2%, memory CD8 around 0.36%. Expectations were that clonotype sharing among donors would be affected by sequencing depth.

Naive CD8 cells lacked CD45RO and underwent positive selection for CCR7, leaving out terminally differentiated effector memory CD45RA+ cells. The sample comprised naive CD8+ T cells sorted from blood. The receptor comes from a man younger than 35 in good health.

CDR3 loop: CASSQGVQDPYNEQFF. As DNA, the CDR3 is TGCGCCAGCAGCCAAGGGGTTCAGGACCCCTACAATGAGCAGTTCTTC. The chain uses TRBV4-3 and TRBJ2-1; D gene unclear. Trimming removed 1 base from V and 2 bases from J, with 12 bases in between. CDR3 size: 16 residues. Germline CDR1 reads LGHNA; CDR2 reads YSLEER.